These T cell receptor beta chains were read from a single sample in a study of blood T cell repertoires in COVID-19. Method: immunoSEQ multiplex PCR; TCRdb's copy keeps in-frame clones and lacks some. In the table there are 150,000 to 200,000 clones, around 86% of which are singletons. Input material: PBMCs or T cells enriched from blood (not recorded which). These receptors were obtained from a woman between 25 and 40 years old who had recovered from COVID-19. Both conserved end residues are part of each CDR3. Fields, in order: clone size, J gene, D gene, V gene, CDR3 DNA, CDR3 protein. A D gene is named only where the DNA matches it firmly. Rows give clone size only sometimes, using once, few, many, or a class for an expanded clone.

.	TRBJ2-1	TRBD2	TRBV10-1	TGCGCCAGCAGAGAAGGACTAGCGGCTTACAATGAGCAGTTCTTC	CASREGLAAYNEQFF
.	TRBJ1-5	TRBD1	TRBV3-1/TRBV3-2	TGTGCCAGCAGCCAAGGGGGACAGGGATTAAATCAGCCCCAGCATTTT	CASSQGGQGLNQPQHF
.	TRBJ1-2	TRBD1	TRBV9	TGTGCCAGCAGCGCGTCGAGGGAAGGGACAGGTTTTGGCTACACCTTC	CASSASREGTGFGYTF
.	TRBJ1-3	.	TRBV16	TGTGCCAGCAGCCGGGACAACTCTGGAAACACCATATATTTT	CASSRDNSGNTIYF
.	TRBJ1-3	.	TRBV20-1	TGCAGTGCTAGTGTCGGGAGGGTGTACTCTGGAAACACCATATATTTT	CSASVGRVYSGNTIYF
.	TRBJ2-7	.	TRBV19	TGTGCCAGTAGTATGGCAGGGGGACTAGGCGAGCAGTACTTC	CASSMAGGLGEQYF
.	TRBJ2-5	TRBD2	TRBV7-2	TGTGCCAGCAGCTTAGCGCAACTAGCGGGAGGCCCCCGGGAGACCCAGTACTTC	CASSLAQLAGGPRETQYF
.	TRBJ2-1	TRBD2	TRBV5-6	TGTGCCAGCAGTCCGACTAGCAGATTAAACAATGAGCAGTTCTTC	CASSPTSRLNNEQFF
.	TRBJ2-7	TRBD2	TRBV5-4	TGTGCCAGCAGCTTGGGGGGGACTAGCGGGGCCTACGAGCAGTACTTC	CASSLGGTSGAYEQYF
.	TRBJ2-5	.	TRBV5-5	TGTGCCAGCAGCTTGGGGTTCGCGGTCCAAGAGACCCAGTACTTC	CASSLGFAVQETQYF
.	TRBJ1-3	TRBD1	TRBV28	TGTGCCAGCAGTGAAGGACAGGGTCGGTTTAGAAACACCATATATTTT	CASSEGQGRFRNTIYF
few	TRBJ2-2	TRBD1	TRBV24-1	TGTGCCACCAGTGATTTGATATCCTGGGACAGGAAGAACACCGGGGAGCTGTTTTTT	CATSDLISWDRKNTGELFF
.	TRBJ1-2	.	TRBV5-5	TGTGCCAGCAGCTTGAGTCAGGGTGTTAACTATGGCTACACCTTC	CASSLSQGVNYGYTF
.	TRBJ2-1	.	TRBV3-1/TRBV3-2	TGTGCCAGCAGCCGACGACTCGTCGATGAGCAGTTCTTC	CASSRRLVDEQFF
.	TRBJ1-2	.	TRBV28	TGTGCCAGCAATCGCCAGGATGGCTATGGCTACACCTTC	CASNRQDGYGYTF
once	TRBJ2-1	.	TRBV5-1	TGCGCCAGCAGCTTGGGCGGGATCCGGAACAATGAGCAGTTCTTC	CASSLGGIRNNEQFF
.	TRBJ1-5	TRBD1	TRBV7-9	TGTGCCAGCAGCCTTTGGACAGGAGGGGAGAATCAGCCCCAGCATTTT	CASSLWTGGENQPQHF
.	TRBJ1-2	TRBD1	TRBV6-5	TGTGCCAGCAGCTCCGGACAGGGGGCTTTATATGGCTACACCTTC	CASSSGQGALYGYTF
.	TRBJ1-5	.	TRBV18	TGTGCCAGCTCCACGACAGATAGCAATCAGCCCCAGCATTTT	CASSTTDSNQPQHF
.	TRBJ2-1	TRBD1	TRBV27	TGTGCCAGCAGACTCTGGGACAGGCCACGACCCAACCCCGCCTACAATGAGCAGTTCTTC	CASRLWDRPRPNPAYNEQFF
once	TRBJ2-3	.	TRBV5-1	TGCGCCAGCAGCCTGCGCCCCCGGGCCCTCGGGGATAGAGGGACGCAGTATTTT	CASSLRPRALGDRGTQYF
few	TRBJ2-3	TRBD2	TRBV7-2	TGTGCCAGCAGCTCAGGAGAGACTAGCGGTGGAGATACGCAGTATTTT	CASSSGETSGGDTQYF
.	TRBJ1-1	.	TRBV29-1	TGCAGCGTGGGGACACCGAACACTGAAGCTTTCTTT	CSVGTPNTEAFF
.	TRBJ2-7	.	TRBV5-1	TGCGCCAGCAGCTTGGTTGGCAGGGTAGGCCCAGGTGAGCAGTACTTC	CASSLVGRVGPGEQYF
.	TRBJ2-3	TRBD1	TRBV27	TGTGCCAGCAGTCCACCGACAGGGGGCCACACAGATACGCAGTATTTT	CASSPPTGGHTDTQYF
.	TRBJ1-5	.	TRBV5-4	TGTGCCAGCTCCCTGGACAGCCATCAGCCCCAGCATTTT	CASSLDSHQPQHF
.	TRBJ2-1	.	TRBV10-3	TGTGCCATTCTCCCGGAAGAGCGCACGGACAATGAGCAGTTCTTC	CAILPEERTDNEQFF
.	TRBJ1-5	TRBD1	TRBV28	TGTGCCAGCGGACAGGGGAGTCAGCCCCAGCATTTT	CASGQGSQPQHF
.	TRBJ1-2	TRBD1	TRBV4-2	TGTGCCAGCAGCCAATCCTTTTCCCCGGGACAGAACTATGGCTACACCTTC	CASSQSFSPGQNYGYTF
.	TRBJ2-5	TRBD1	TRBV5-1	TGCGCCAGCAGCTCCGGACAGGGTCGCCAAGAGACCCAGTACTTC	CASSSGQGRQETQYF
.	TRBJ2-1	TRBD2	TRBV11-2	TGTGCCGGGCAGGATAGCGGGAGTAAAAATGAGCAGTTCTTC	CAGQDSGSKNEQFF
.	TRBJ2-1	.	TRBV9	TGTGCCAGCAGCGTAGGGGCTAGAGCGGTGAATGAGCAGTTCTTC	CASSVGARAVNEQFF
.	TRBJ2-7	.	TRBV30	TGTGCCTGGAGTGTACGCGGGCTGAATACCTACGAGCAGTACTTC	CAWSVRGLNTYEQYF
few	TRBJ1-1	.	TRBV5-1	TGCGCCAGCAGCCCTGGGCAGATCTCCGGCGTAGCTTTCTTT	CASSPGQISGVAFF
few	TRBJ2-3	TRBD1	TRBV11-2	TGTGCCAGCAGCTTGACAGGGGATACGCAGTATTTT	CASSLTGDTQYF